The clone carrying this T cell receptor beta chain was observed a single time. The data were obtained in a study of blood T cell repertoires in COVID-19. Study-wide background: COVID-19 samples from acute and convalescent phases originated in the United States, Italy and Spain. The cDNA or gDNA used as material had been derived from T cells, B-cell-depleted T cells, or PBMCs.

How the authors handled the data: Reference gene primer amplification gave nucleated cell count estimates. Here immunoSEQ multiplex PCR was the method, and the copy in TCRdb shows in-frame clones only, minus some. V, J and clone size were drawn from that table, and D and trimming were deduced from the DNA. The table includes a few hundred thousand clones, roughly 80% detected once. The sample comprised peripheral blood. This sequence was found in a woman in her 70s with acute or convalescent COVID-19.

The CDR3 nucleotides read TGCAGCGTTGGATACCCGGACTATGGCTACACCTTC. Amino acid sequence: CSVGYPDYGYTF. The V gene is TRBV29-1, the J gene TRBJ1-2; D not resolved. The CDR3 consists of 12 residues. Germline lookup yields CDR1 SQVTM and CDR2 ANQGSEA. The germline V and J ends were trimmed by 4 bases and 3 bases, with 9 bases remaining between them. The full variable domain, rest sourced from reference TRBV29-1 and TRBJ1-2, is SAVISQKPSRDICQRGTSLTIQCQVDSQVTMMFWYRQQPGQSLTLIATANQGSEATYESGFVIDKFPISRPNLTFSTLTVSNMSPEDSSIYLCSVGYPDYGYTFGSGTRLTVV.